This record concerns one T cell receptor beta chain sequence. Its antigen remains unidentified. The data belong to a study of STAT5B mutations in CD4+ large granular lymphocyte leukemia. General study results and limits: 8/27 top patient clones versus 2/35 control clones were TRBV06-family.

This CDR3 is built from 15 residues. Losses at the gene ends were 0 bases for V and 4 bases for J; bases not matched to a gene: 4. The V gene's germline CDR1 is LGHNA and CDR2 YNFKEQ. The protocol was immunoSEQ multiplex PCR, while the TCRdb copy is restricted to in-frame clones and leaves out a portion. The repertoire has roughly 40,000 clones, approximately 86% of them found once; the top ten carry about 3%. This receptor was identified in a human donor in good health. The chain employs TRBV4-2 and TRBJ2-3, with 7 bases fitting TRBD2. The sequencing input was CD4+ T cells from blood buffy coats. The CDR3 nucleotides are TGTGCCAGCAGCCAAGATCGACGGGGGGCAGATACGCAGTATTTT. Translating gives CASSQDRRGADTQYF.